A single sample is the source of the 28 T cell receptor beta chains below, sequenced in a study of blood T cell repertoires in COVID-19. Libraries were prepared by immunoSEQ multiplex PCR; TCRdb keeps only in-frame clonotypes and omits some of them. The sample holds 150,000 to 200,000 clones, under 90% seen once. The specimen was peripheral blood. The receptors shown here come from a woman aged 80 or over with acute or convalescent COVID-19.

The chain couples TRBV6-5 to TRBJ2-7; 7 nucleotides align to TRBD1. The V gene end was trimmed by 6 bases and the J gene end by 4 bases; junction bases not matched to a gene: 6. The CDR3 covers 13 residues. CDR1 and CDR2 (germline): MNHEY, SVGAGI. CDR3 bases: TGTGCCAGCAGCCCACCGACAGGGTACGAGCAGTACTTC. This encodes CASSPPTGYEQYF.

J is TRBJ2-1 and V is TRBV4-1, with 16 bases matching TRBD2. Germline loops: CDR1 MGHRA, CDR2 YSYEKL. V lost 1 base and J lost 9; bases outside the gene matches: 6. This CDR3 spans 17 amino acids. CDR3 residues: CASSQVGTSGGATEQFF. The CDR3 DNA reads TGCGCCAGCAGCCAAGTTGGGACTAGCGGGGGGGCCACTGAGCAGTTCTTC.

The chain couples TRBV5-4 to TRBJ2-7; 12 positions match TRBD1. Germline trimming cut 9 bases from V and 4 bases from J; bases unmatched to any gene: 2. The CDR3 covers 12 residues. Germline CDR1 SGHNT, CDR2 YYREEE (reference sequence). CDR3 sequence reads: CATGQGAYEQYF. CDR3 bases: TGTGCCACGGGACAGGGGGCGTACGAGCAGTACTTC. The full variable domain, completed using reference TRBV5-4 and TRBJ2-7, is ETGVTQSPTHLIKTRGQQVTLRCSSQSGHNTVSWYQQALGQGPQFIFQYYREEENGRGNFPPRFSGLQFPNYSSELNVNALELDDSALYLCATGQGAYEQYFGPGTRLTVT.

This clone was detected once. The CDR3 here is CASSLLRTEAFF. CDR3 bases: TGTGCCAGCAGCTTATTGAGGACTGAAGCTTTCTTT. This rearrangement joins TRBV7-9 to TRBJ1-1, with D hard to call. The V gene lost 2 bases and the J gene lost 5 bases, with 6 bases spanning the gap. Looked up from germline, CDR1 is SEHNR and CDR2 is FQNEAQ (reference sequence). This CDR3 is 12 amino acids long.

CDR3: CASSDVAGANFNEQFF. The CDR3 bases are TGTGCCAGCAGTGACGTAGCGGGGGCTAACTTCAATGAGCAGTTCTTC. The V gene is TRBV6-1, the J gene TRBJ2-1; 9 bases are a match to TRBD2. V lost 3 bases, J lost 6 bases, and 9 bases stayed unmatched. Germline V gene lookup returns CDR1 MNHNS and CDR2 SASEGT. The CDR3 contains 16 residues.

The CDR3 coding sequence is TGCGCCAGCAGGGGAGGACAGGGCCGATACAATGAGCAGTTCTTC. Its protein product is CASRGGQGRYNEQFF. V and J are TRBV5-1 and TRBJ2-1; 8 nucleotides match TRBD1. Germline values: CDR1 SGHRS, CDR2 YFSETQ. The CDR3 runs to 15 residues. After removal of 5 bases from V and 4 bases from J, the junction contained 8 bases not matched to a gene.

The rearrangement uses TRBV28 and TRBJ1-2; a weak D match, TRBD1 (5 bases). This CDR3 has 15 amino acids. V lost 6 bases and J 6 bases, leaving 20 bases between the germline ends. Germline assignment: CDR1 MDHEN and CDR2 SYDVKM. Here the CDR3 DNA reads TGTGCCAGCAGCGTGACATTGACAGTTTGGAATGGCTACACCTTC. It encodes CASSVTLTVWNGYTF.

This rearrangement joins TRBV6-5 to TRBJ1-2, with D possibly TRBD1 on 5 matching bases. The V end was cut by 3 bases, the J end by 2 bases, with 10 bases between. Germline V gene lookup returns CDR1 MNHEY and CDR2 SVGAGI. The CDR3 is 14 amino acids. CDR3 nucleotide sequence: TGTGCCAGCAGTTATGCGACAGAGAACTATGGCTACACCTTC. It translates to CASSYATENYGYTF.

The V and J genes are TRBV3-1 (or the pseudogene TRBV3-2) and TRBJ1-1; D uncertain. Germline CDR1 and CDR2: LGHDT and YNNKEL (reference sequence). Trimming removed 1 base from V and 1 base from J, with 7 bases in between. The CDR3 is 14 amino acids. This CDR3 reads CASSQVPRNTEAFF. For the CDR3, the DNA is TGTGCCAGCAGCCAAGTTCCCAGGAACACTGAAGCTTTCTTT.

This clone was picked up a small number of times. This chain joins TRBV18 and TRBJ1-3, with 8 bases fitting TRBD1. Losses at the gene ends were 1 base for V and 4 bases for J; bases not matched to a gene: 6. CDR1 and CDR2 from the germline V gene are KGHSH and LQKENI. The CDR3 totals 16 residues. CDR3 nucleotide sequence: TGTGCCAGCTCACCACAAGCAGGGGGCGTCGGAAACACCATATATTTT. Residues: CASSPQAGGVGNTIYF.

The rearrangement joins TRBV7-9 to TRBJ1-2; 9 bases map to TRBD1. Germline values: CDR1 SEHNR, CDR2 FQNEAQ (reference sequence). V dropped 1 base and J dropped 7; count of bases not matched to a gene: 7. The CDR3 totals 15 residues. This chain's CDR3 is CASSLVSTGGLGYTF. In nucleotides, the CDR3 is TGTGCCAGCAGCTTAGTTTCAACAGGGGGCCTTGGCTACACCTTC.

This chain links TRBV10-1 with TRBJ1-6; TRBD1 matches 7 bases. This CDR3 region has 14 residues. The V gene end was trimmed by 3 bases and the J gene end by 6 bases; junction bases not matched to a gene: 2. Germline CDR1 is WNHNN and CDR2 is SYGVQD (reference sequence). The CDR3 is CASSDGTANSPLHF. The CDR3 coding sequence is TGCGCCAGCAGTGACGGGACAGCTAATTCACCCCTCCACTTT.

V gene TRBV27 combines with J gene TRBJ2-1; 9 nucleotides match TRBD2. The V gene's germline CDR1 is MNHEY and CDR2 SMNVEV (reference sequence). V shed 4 bases, J shed 4 bases, and the junction held 11 bases outside the gene matches. The CDR3 has 17 amino acids. The CDR3 nucleotides read TGTGCCAGCAGTTCAGATCCGCTAGCGGGACGGTACAATGAGCAGTTCTTC. As protein: CASSSDPLAGRYNEQFF.

V is TRBV10-3 and J is TRBJ1-4; D unresolved. Trimming stripped 0 bases from V and 10 bases from J, with 15 bases between. This CDR3 has 15 amino acids. CDR1 ENHRY and CDR2 SYGVKD come from the germline V gene. The DNA of the CDR3 is TGTGCCATCAGTGAGTCGACCGGGGAGGTTGGAAAACTGTTTTTT. Amino acids: CAISESTGEVGKLFF.

The J gene is TRBJ2-5, the V gene TRBV19, with 9 nucleotides matching TRBD2. Germline CDR1 and CDR2: LNHDA and SQIVND (reference sequence). The CDR3 is 14 residues long. Trimming removed 2 bases from V and 5 bases from J; junction bases left unmatched: 3. The CDR3 nucleotides are TGTGCCAGTAGTATATCCCTAGCGGGGGAGACCCAGTACTTC. The encoded protein is CASSISLAGETQYF.

The chain carries TRBV18 and TRBJ2-5; 9 nucleotides agree with TRBD2. CDR3 size: 14 residues. Germline values: CDR1 KGHSH, CDR2 LQKENI. Germline trimming cut 5 bases from V and 5 bases from J; bases unmatched to any gene: 6. CDR3 in amino acids: CASSSSGGIETQYF. The CDR3 region has the DNA TGTGCCAGCTCATCAAGCGGGGGGATCGAGACCCAGTACTTC.

The rearrangement uses TRBV5-1 and TRBJ2-7; D possibly corresponds to TRBD1 (7 bases). With 0 bases removed from V and 6 bases from J, the gap between germline ends came to 13 bases. The CDR3 extends over 14 amino acids. The germline V gene encodes CDR1 SGHRS and CDR2 YFSETQ. The DNA of the CDR3 is TGCGCCAGCAGCTTGGGGGCAGGGGGGACCGAGCAGTACTTC. Translated: CASSLGAGGTEQYF.

The J gene is TRBJ1-4, the V gene TRBV28; no clear D. The CDR3 has 15 amino acids. Germline V lookup: CDR1 MDHEN, CDR2 SYDVKM. The V end was cut by 6 bases, the J end by 5 bases, with 16 bases between. CDR3 residues: CASRSPGILNEKLFF. CDR3 DNA sequence: TGTGCCAGCAGGAGCCCGGGGATCTTAAATGAAAAACTGTTTTTT.

The chain links TRBV10-3 to TRBJ2-2; D perhaps matches TRBD2 (6 bases). The CDR3 is 14 amino acids. Germline lookup yields CDR1 ENHRY and CDR2 SYGVKD. V lost 4 bases and J lost 7, with 13 bases in between. The CDR3 sequence: CAISAVGEDGELFF. Here the CDR3 DNA reads TGTGCCATCAGTGCCGTAGGGGAGGACGGGGAGCTGTTTTTT.

The chain links TRBV5-1 to TRBJ2-1; TRBD1 might be the D (6 bases). Between the trimmed V and J ends, which lost 4 bases and 5 bases, there was a span of 19 bases. Germline CDR1 SGHRS, CDR2 YFSETQ. The CDR3 has 16 residues. The CDR3 sequence: CASSLGGRGTHNEQFF. The CDR3 DNA reads as TGCGCCAGCAGCCTGGGTGGCAGGGGAACACACAATGAGCAGTTCTTC.

The rearrangement joins TRBV6-6 to TRBJ1-1; possible D gene TRBD1, 6 bases. Trimming stripped 6 bases from V and 0 bases from J, with 14 bases between. CDR3 length: 15 amino acids. Germline-derived CDR1 and CDR2 are MNHNY and SVGAGI (reference sequence). CDR3 amino acids: CASRDGQLLNTEAFF. The DNA for the CDR3 is TGTGCCAGCAGGGACGGACAGCTCCTGAACACTGAAGCTTTCTTT.

This clone was observed once. The rearrangement uses TRBV28 and TRBJ1-2, with TRBD1 as a possible D gene (5 bases). The V end was cut by 1 base, the J end by 2 bases, with 11 bases between. The CDR3 is 15 residues long. Germline V gene data show CDR1 as MDHEN and CDR2 as SYDVKM. CDR3 residues: CASSLSGVPNYGYTF. CDR3 nucleotide sequence: TGTGCCAGCAGTTTATCGGGGGTCCCCAACTATGGCTACACCTTC.

The chain links TRBV5-6 to TRBJ2-5, with D possibly TRBD2 on 6 matching bases. Germline V lookup: CDR1 SGHDT, CDR2 YYEEEE. V was pared by 2 bases and J by 5 bases, with 19 bases between. This CDR3 has 16 amino acids. For the CDR3, the DNA is TGTGCCAGCAGCTTTGCGGGGCATCCGGGGCAGGAGACCCAGTACTTC. Its translation: CASSFAGHPGQETQYF.

This chain joins TRBV2 and TRBJ1-1; D not resolved. In germline, CDR1 is SNHLY, CDR2 FYNNEI. V was trimmed by 0 bases and J by 6 bases, leaving 11 bases between them. The CDR3 is made up of 14 amino acids. The CDR3, as DNA: TGTGCCAGCAGTGAAGCGACACGGTTGGCTGAAGCTTTCTTT. Protein sequence: CASSEATRLAEAFF.

The CDR3: CASSTEGSASSGPGDIQYF. The CDR3 region has the DNA TGTGCCAGTAGTACAGAGGGATCGGCTAGCTCGGGTCCTGGGGACATTCAGTACTTC. V usage is TRBV19 and J usage is TRBJ2-4, with D perhaps matching TRBD2 (5 bases). V was pared by 4 bases and J by 8 bases, with 30 bases between. The germline V gene encodes CDR1 LNHDA and CDR2 SQIVND (reference sequence). CDR3 length: 19 residues.

The genes are TRBV6-5 and TRBJ2-1; 11 bases are shared with TRBD2. Germline CDR1 reads MNHEY; CDR2 reads SVGAGI. V lost 2 bases and J lost 8; bases outside the gene matches: 2. CDR3 length equals 14 residues. In nucleotides, the CDR3 is TGTGCCAGCAGTTACGGACTAGCGGGCTATGAGCAGTTCTTC. This encodes CASSYGLAGYEQFF.

This chain links TRBV6-6 with TRBJ1-6; perhaps TRBD1 as D (6 bases). CDR3 length equals 14 residues. V lost 11 bases to trimming and J lost 3 bases, with 14 bases between them. Germline lookup yields CDR1 MNHNY and CDR2 SVGAGI (reference sequence). CDR3 protein: CAVDREYYNSPLHF. The CDR3 coding sequence is TGTGCCGTGGACAGAGAATACTATAATTCACCCCTCCACTTT.

J is TRBJ1-1 and V is TRBV25-1; D not resolved. Trimming took off 6 bases at V and 0 bases at J, with 14 bases between the two ends. CDR1 is MGHDK, CDR2 SYGVNS, per germline. CDR3 length: 15 amino acids. The CDR3 nucleotides read TGTGCCAGCAGCCCCGGACTCAATTTGAACACTGAAGCTTTCTTT. The encoded protein is CASSPGLNLNTEAFF. The full variable domain, its missing parts supplied by reference TRBV25-1 and TRBJ1-1, is EADIYQTPRYLVIGTGKKITLECSQTMGHDKMYWYQQDPGMELHLIHYSYGVNSTEKGDLSSESTVSRIRTEHFPLTLESARPSHTSQYLCASSPGLNLNTEAFFGQGTRLTVV.